The 25 T cell receptor beta chains in this list originate from one sample, sequenced in a study of shared clonotypes between healthy human individuals. The data were produced by immunoSEQ multiplex PCR, yet TCRdb's version contains in-frame clones alone and is incomplete. The sample holds some 2,400,000 clones; about 94% are singletons and the top ten take roughly 0.13%. Sequenced material: naive CD4+ T cells sorted from blood. Sample subset: CD45RA+ positively selected. These receptors originate from a man aged 18 to 30 in good health.

The chain recombines TRBV6-5 with TRBJ1-1; a weak D match, TRBD1 (6 bases). CDR1 is MNHEY and CDR2 is SVGAGI in the germline V gene. The length of the CDR3 is 14 residues. Deletions cut 4 bases from V and 1 base from J, with 10 bases between. The CDR3 sequence is CASSSTGQNTEAFF. CDR3 DNA: TGTGCCAGCAGTTCCACAGGGCAGAACACTGAAGCTTTCTTT.

The chain joins TRBV7-2 to TRBJ2-7; D remains ambiguous. Germline lookup yields CDR1 SGHTA and CDR2 FQGNSA. The CDR3 has 13 amino acids. V was clipped by 0 bases and J by 6 bases, with 9 bases between them. The chain's CDR3 is CASSLATGSEQYF. The CDR3 nucleotides are TGTGCCAGCAGCTTAGCGACCGGTAGCGAGCAGTACTTC. The whole variable domain, filled in from reference TRBV7-2 and TRBJ2-7, reads GAGVSQSPSNKVTEKGKDVELRCDPISGHTALYWYRQSLGQGLEFLIYFQGNSAPDKSGLPSDRFSAERTGGSVSTLTIQRTQQEDSAVYLCASSLATGSEQYFGPGTRLTVT.

This rearrangement joins TRBV5-5 to TRBJ2-5, with TRBD1 as a possible D gene (5 bases). Germline V gene lookup returns CDR1 SGHKS and CDR2 YYEKEE (reference sequence). Trimming removed 4 bases at V and 13 bases at J, with 17 bases between. The CDR3 sequence is 12 residues long. The CDR3 bases are TGTGCCAGCAGCCCCGACAGCCTCCTACCGTACTTC. Residues: CASSPDSLLPYF.

This sequence joins TRBV28 and TRBJ1-1; 11 nucleotides align to TRBD1. The CDR3 length is 15 residues. Per the germline V gene, CDR1 is MDHEN and CDR2 is SYDVKM. CDR3 sequence: CAAGQGDLWNTEAFF. DNA of the CDR3: TGTGCTGCGGGACAGGGGGACTTGTGGAACACTGAAGCTTTCTTT.

The J gene is TRBJ2-7, the V gene TRBV6-1; tentatively, D is TRBD2 (7 bases). The germline V gene has CDR1 MNHNS and CDR2 SASEGT. V lost 6 bases, J lost 3 bases, and 18 bases lay in between. The CDR3 runs 15 residues. CDR3 sequence: CASRTAGEGGYEQYF. The CDR3 region has the DNA TGTGCCAGCAGAACGGCAGGGGAGGGAGGCTACGAGCAGTACTTC.

This chain links TRBV2 with TRBJ1-2; the match to TRBD1 covers 8 bases. The V segment lost 6 bases and the J segment 8 bases; nucleotides outside the gene matches: 8. Germline CDR1 and CDR2: SNHLY and FYNNEI. The CDR3 is made up of 13 amino acids. This CDR3 is CASSAGTGWGYTF. CDR3 nucleotide sequence: TGTGCCAGCAGCGCTGGGACAGGATGGGGCTACACCTTC. The full variable domain, rest sourced from reference TRBV2 and TRBJ1-2, is EPEVTQTPSHQVTQMGQEVILRCVPISNHLYFYWYRQILGQKVEFLVSFYNNEISEKSEIFDDQFSVERPDGSNFTLKIRSTKLEDSAMYFCASSAGTGWGYTFGSGTRLTVV.

This clone appeared once. The chain carries TRBV5-4 and TRBJ2-1; 11 bases agree with TRBD2. Germline lookup yields CDR1 SGHNT and CDR2 YYREEE (reference sequence). The V and J ends lost 0 bases and 7 bases, in that order; junction bases with no gene match: 12. This CDR3 has 18 amino acids. The CDR3 DNA sequence: TGTGCCAGCAGCTTGGCCTACGGGCTAGCGGGGGGTTGGAATGAGCAGTTCTTC. It translates to CASSLAYGLAGGWNEQFF.

This rearrangement joins TRBV7-9 to TRBJ2-1; D may correspond to TRBD1 or TRBD2 (5 bases each). The CDR3 sequence is 15 residues long. Germline V gene sequence: CDR1 SEHNR, CDR2 FQNEAQ (reference sequence). Between the trimmed V and J ends, which lost 5 bases and 3 bases, there was a span of 14 bases. The CDR3 loop is CASSRLRDVYNEQFF. The CDR3 region has the DNA TGTGCCAGCAGCCGACTACGGGACGTCTACAATGAGCAGTTCTTC.

This clone has more than one count but fewer than ten. J is TRBJ2-2 and V is TRBV7-2; D is uncertain. Germline CDR1 reads SGHTA; CDR2 reads FQGNSA. V lost 4 bases and J lost 3, with 9 bases in between. The CDR3 runs to 14 residues. The CDR3 DNA follows: TGTGCCAGCAGCTCCTTTAAAGACACCGGGGAGCTGTTTTTT. This encodes CASSSFKDTGELFF.

The V and J genes are TRBV27 and TRBJ1-6; no clear D gene. Germline values: CDR1 MNHEY, CDR2 SMNVEV (reference sequence). This CDR3 has 14 amino acids. V lost 7 bases and J lost 10, with 17 bases in between. CDR3 in amino acids: CASNSIGPESPLHF. In DNA form, the CDR3 reads TGTGCCAGCAATTCGATCGGGCCAGAGTCACCCCTCCACTTT.

This sequence joins TRBV18 and TRBJ2-1; 8 bases map to TRBD2. The germline gives CDR1 KGHSH, CDR2 LQKENI. V dropped 6 bases and J dropped 9; count of bases not matched to a gene: 16. CDR3 size: 16 residues. The CDR3 coding sequence is TGTGCCAGCTCGCCGGGGGTAGCGGGACCCGTCGGTGAGCAGTTCTTC. It yields the protein CASSPGVAGPVGEQFF.

This clone was detected only a few times. Other nucleotide sequences from this sample produce the same CDR3. The chain uses TRBV25-1 and TRBJ2-7; D remains ambiguous. CDR3 length: 11 residues. Germline V gives CDR1 MGHDK, CDR2 SYGVNS. Trimming pared 5 bases from V and 2 bases from J, leaving 4 bases between. The CDR3 bases are TGTGCCAGCAGTTCGACCTACGAGCAGTACTTC. It specifies CASSSTYEQYF.

The DNA for the CDR3 is TGTGCCAGCAAGCGGTCCGGGACAGTCCAAGAGACCCAGTACTTC. It codes for CASKRSGTVQETQYF. The chain is built from TRBV2 and TRBJ2-5; 7 bases are shared with TRBD1. Trimming removed 7 bases from V and 1 base from J; junction bases left unmatched: 9. Per the germline V gene, CDR1 is SNHLY and CDR2 is FYNNEI. This CDR3 contains 15 residues.

This clone was seen only once. This sample also contains other DNA sequences that code for the same CDR3. V usage is TRBV5-4 and J usage is TRBJ1-4; a possible D gene is TRBD1 (5 bases). V dropped 4 bases and J dropped 7 bases, with 11 bases sitting between them. CDR1 is SGHNT and CDR2 is YYREEE in the germline V gene (reference sequence). This CDR3 has 13 residues. The CDR3: CASSLGQGEKLFF. CDR3 nucleotides: TGTGCCAGCAGCCTTGGCCAGGGTGAAAAACTGTTTTTT.

The CDR3 protein is CASSLYAVQNTGELFF. The CDR3 coding sequence is TGCGCCAGCAGCTTGTATGCTGTACAGAACACCGGGGAGCTGTTTTTT. The chain joins TRBV5-1 to TRBJ2-2; D unclear. V shed 1 base and J shed 1 base, with 11 bases lying between them. This CDR3 region has 16 residues. Germline CDR1 SGHRS, CDR2 YFSETQ.

This chain links TRBV28 with TRBJ1-5; no definite D call. This CDR3 has 12 residues. Germline-derived CDR1 and CDR2 are MDHEN and SYDVKM. Trimming left V 3 bases short and J 7 bases short, with 7 bases between. DNA for the CDR3: TGTGCCAGCAGTTTTAGGATACAGCCCCAGCATTTT. The encoded protein is CASSFRIQPQHF. The full variable domain, rest sourced from reference TRBV28 and TRBJ1-5, is DVKVTQSSRYLVKRTGEKVFLECVQDMDHENMFWYRQDPGLGLRLIYFSYDVKMKEKGDIPEGYSVSREKKERFSLILESASTNQTSMYLCASSFRIQPQHFGDGTRLSIL.

The rearrangement uses TRBV27 and TRBJ2-1; D is possibly TRBD2 (5 bases). CDR1 MNHEY and CDR2 SMNVEV come from the germline V gene (reference sequence). V dropped 6 bases and J dropped 3 bases, with 18 bases sitting between them. This CDR3 region has 16 residues. DNA of the CDR3: TGTGCCAGCAGCCCCGGTGGGAGTCCCATCTACAATGAGCAGTTCTTC. Translation: CASSPGGSPIYNEQFF.

This clone was seen just once. The chain uses TRBV7-9 and TRBJ1-2; tentative D call: TRBD1 (5 bases). The length of the CDR3 is 14 residues. Germline CDR1 and CDR2: SEHNR and FQNEAQ (reference sequence). The germline V and J ends were trimmed by 2 bases and 4 bases, with 11 bases remaining between them. The CDR3 spells CASSLQWDPYGYTF. The DNA of the CDR3 is TGTGCCAGCAGCTTACAGTGGGACCCCTATGGCTACACCTTC.

The rearrangement uses TRBV30 and TRBJ1-3, with TRBD1 matching 9 bases. This CDR3 has 16 amino acids. Losses at the gene ends were 2 bases for V and 3 bases for J; bases not matched to a gene: 8. CDR1 is GTSNPN and CDR2 is SVGIG in the germline V gene (reference sequence). CDR3 region: CAWSRDRVESGNTIYF. In nucleotides, the CDR3 is TGTGCCTGGAGTCGGGACAGGGTGGAAAGTGGAAACACCATATATTTT. The full variable domain, in which reference TRBV30 and TRBJ1-3 provide the parts outside the CDR3, is SQTIHQWPATLVQPVGSPLSLECTVEGTSNPNLYWYRQAAGRGLQLLFYSVGIGQISSEVPQNLSASRPQDRQFILSSKKLLLSDSGFYLCAWSRDRVESGNTIYFGEGSWLTVV.

This clone was found once. This chain connects TRBV5-4 to TRBJ2-7, with TRBD1 matching over 9 bases. After removal of 4 bases from V and 3 bases from J, the junction contained 11 bases not matched to a gene. The CDR3 runs to 16 residues. Looked up from germline, CDR1 is SGHNT and CDR2 is YYREEE (reference sequence). Here the CDR3 DNA reads TGTGCCAGCAGCCTGTGGCCGGGACAGGGTGACTACGAGCAGTACTTC. Encoded protein: CASSLWPGQGDYEQYF.

CDR3 amino acids: CATLPRGGNEQFF. CDR3 bases: TGTGCCACCCTACCAAGGGGGGGCAATGAGCAGTTCTTC. This chain connects TRBV15 to TRBJ2-1, with D perhaps TRBD2 (7 bases). Trimming left V 8 bases short and J 6 bases short, with 14 bases between. The CDR3 has 13 residues. Germline assignment: CDR1 LNHNV and CDR2 YYDKDF (reference sequence).

The chain is built from TRBV19 and TRBJ1-5; 9 positions match TRBD1. This CDR3 is built from 16 residues. Trimming at V came to 6 bases and at J to 1 base, leaving 7 bases not matched to a gene. The germline V gene encodes CDR1 LNHDA and CDR2 SQIVND (reference sequence). The CDR3 spells CASRGQGSRSNQPQHF. CDR3 bases: TGTGCCAGTAGGGGACAGGGTTCGAGGAGCAATCAGCCCCAGCATTTT.

The rearrangement uses TRBV10-3 and TRBJ1-5; D is unclear. CDR3 size: 12 residues. Germline V gene sequence: CDR1 ENHRY, CDR2 SYGVKD. V gave up 7 bases and J gave up 8 bases, with 12 bases separating them. CDR3 sequence: CAIKGGAEPQHF. In nucleotides, the CDR3 is TGTGCCATCAAAGGTGGTGCGGAGCCCCAGCATTTT.

V gene TRBV11-3 combines with J gene TRBJ1-1; tentative D call: TRBD1 (5 bases). CDR1 is SGHNT and CDR2 is YENEEA in the germline V gene. This CDR3 has 13 residues. The V end was cut by 4 bases, the J end by 2 bases, with 8 bases between. The CDR3 sequence is CASSSGVNTEAFF. The DNA of the CDR3 is TGTGCCAGCAGCTCGGGGGTAAACACTGAAGCTTTCTTT.

This clone was observed a single time. The chain carries TRBV4-3 and TRBJ2-7; no firm D call. CDR3 size: 15 residues. V shed 4 bases and J shed 1 base, with 14 bases lying between them. The germline V gene has CDR1 LGHNA and CDR2 YSLEER. The CDR3 here is CASSPHVGISYEQYF. The CDR3 region has the DNA TGCGCCAGCAGCCCTCACGTGGGCATTTCCTACGAGCAGTACTTC.